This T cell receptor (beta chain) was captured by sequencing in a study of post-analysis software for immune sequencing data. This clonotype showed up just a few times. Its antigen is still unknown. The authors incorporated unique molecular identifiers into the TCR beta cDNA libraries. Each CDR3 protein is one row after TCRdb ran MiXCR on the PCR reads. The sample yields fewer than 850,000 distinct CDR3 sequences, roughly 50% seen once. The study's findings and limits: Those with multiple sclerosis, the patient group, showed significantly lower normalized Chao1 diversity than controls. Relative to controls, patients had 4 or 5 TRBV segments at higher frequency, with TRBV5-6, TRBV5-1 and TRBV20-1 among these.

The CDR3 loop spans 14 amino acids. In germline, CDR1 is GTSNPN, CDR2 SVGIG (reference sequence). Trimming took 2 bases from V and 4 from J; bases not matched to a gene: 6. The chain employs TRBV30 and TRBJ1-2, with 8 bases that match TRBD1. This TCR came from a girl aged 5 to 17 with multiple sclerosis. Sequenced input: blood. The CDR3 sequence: CAWSPSGQGYGYTF. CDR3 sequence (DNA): TGTGCCTGGAGTCCTTCCGGACAGGGCTATGGCTACACCTTC.